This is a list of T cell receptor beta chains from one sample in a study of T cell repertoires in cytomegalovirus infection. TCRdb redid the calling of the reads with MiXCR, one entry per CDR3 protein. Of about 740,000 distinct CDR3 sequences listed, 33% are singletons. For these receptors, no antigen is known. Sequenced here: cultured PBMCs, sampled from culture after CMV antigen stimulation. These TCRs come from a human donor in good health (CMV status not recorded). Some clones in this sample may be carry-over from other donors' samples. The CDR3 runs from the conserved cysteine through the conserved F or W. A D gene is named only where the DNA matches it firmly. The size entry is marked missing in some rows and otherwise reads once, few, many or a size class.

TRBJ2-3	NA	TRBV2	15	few	TGTGCCAGCAGCCAACCGGGACAACGGAGGGATACGCAGTATTTT	CASSQPGQRRDTQYF
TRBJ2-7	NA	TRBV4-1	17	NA	TGCGCCAGCAGCCAAAGTACGGGGTGGCAGGCCTCCTACGAGCAGTACTTC	CASSQSTGWQASYEQYF
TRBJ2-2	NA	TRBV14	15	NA	TGTGCCAGCAGCTCTCTAGCGCCGAACACCGGGGAGCAGTTTTTT	CASSSLAPNTGEQFF
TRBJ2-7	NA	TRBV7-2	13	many	TGTGCCAGCAGCTTAAACGACGGCTACGAGCAGTACTTC	CASSLNDGYEQYF
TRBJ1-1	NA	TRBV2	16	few	TGTGCCAGCAGTGAAACGGGGGCCGGACTGAACACTGAAGCTTTCTTT	CASSETGAGLNTEAFF
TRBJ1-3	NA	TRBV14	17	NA	TGTGCCAGCAGCCAAAAGCCTCCGGGATTCAGAGGAAACACCATATATTTT	CASSQKPPGFRGNTIYF
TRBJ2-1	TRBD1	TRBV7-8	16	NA	TGTGCCAGCAGCAATCCCGGGGACAGGGTCTACAATGAGCAGTTCTTC	CASSNPGDRVYNEQFF
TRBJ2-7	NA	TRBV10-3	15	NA	TGTGCCAGCAAACAAGGGCCGGGAAGCTCCTACGAGCAGTACTTC	CASKQGPGSSYEQYF
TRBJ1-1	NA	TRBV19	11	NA	TGTGCCAGTATCCGGAACAACGAAGCTTTCTTT	CASIRNNEAFF
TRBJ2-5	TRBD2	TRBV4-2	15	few	TGTGCCAGCAGCCAACAGCGGGGGGGCCAGAAGACCCAGTACTTC	CASSQQRGGQKTQYF
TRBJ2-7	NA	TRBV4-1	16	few	TGCGCCAGCAGCCAAGTTAGTCCGGGGGACCCCTACGAGCAGTACTTC	CASSQVSPGDPYEQYF
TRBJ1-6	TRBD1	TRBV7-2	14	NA	TGTGCCAGCACCATGGACAGGGAATATTCACCCCTCCACTTT	CASTMDREYSPLHF
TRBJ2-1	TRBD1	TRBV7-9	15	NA	TGTGCCAGCAGCCGGGGACAGGGCGTTTACAATGAGCAGTTCTTC	CASSRGQGVYNEQFF
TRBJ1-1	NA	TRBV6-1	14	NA	TGTGCCAGCAGTGACTACCACCCTAACACTGAAGCTTTCTTT	CASSDYHPNTEAFF
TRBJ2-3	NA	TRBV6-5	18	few	TGTGCCAGCAGTTACGCCCTCGCTGGGATGGCGAACAAAGATACGCAGTATTTT	CASSYALAGMANKDTQYF
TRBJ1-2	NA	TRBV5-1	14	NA	TGCGCCAGCAGCTTGGGCGGAGAGGTCTATGGCTACACCTTC	CASSLGGEVYGYTF
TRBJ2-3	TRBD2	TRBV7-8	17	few	TGTGCCAGCAGCTCCGAAGGTCTTTCGGGCGGGGGAGATACGCAGTATTTT	CASSSEGLSGGGDTQYF
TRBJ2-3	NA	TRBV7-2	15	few	TGTGCCAGCAGCTGGGAGCCGGGGGCGACAGATACGCAGTATTTT	CASSWEPGATDTQYF
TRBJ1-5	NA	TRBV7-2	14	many	TGTGCCAGCAGCTTAGGAGGGAGGAATCAGCCCCAGCATTTT	CASSLGGRNQPQHF
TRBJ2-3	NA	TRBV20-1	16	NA	TGCAGTGCTAACTTAAACTGGGAGCTCAGCACAGATACGCAGTATTTT	CSANLNWELSTDTQYF
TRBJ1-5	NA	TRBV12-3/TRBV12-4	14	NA	TGTGCCAGCAGGTGGACAGTTAGCAATCAGCCCCAGCATTTT	CASRWTVSNQPQHF
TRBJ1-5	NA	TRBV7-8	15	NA	TGTGCCAGCAGCCCCCGGGGGGGGGCTGATCAGCCCCAGCATTTT	CASSPRGGADQPQHF
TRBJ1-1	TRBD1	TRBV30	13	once	TGTGCCTGGAGCCCGACAGGGGTGGGTGAAGCTTTCTTT	CAWSPTGVGEAFF
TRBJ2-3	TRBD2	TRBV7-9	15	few	TGTGCCAGCAGCCGAGGGACTAGCGACACAGATACGCAGTATTTT	CASSRGTSDTDTQYF
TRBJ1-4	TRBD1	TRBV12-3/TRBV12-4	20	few	TGTGCCAGCAGTTTACGGAGACAGGGACTTTCCCAATCAACTAATGAAAAACTGTTTTTT	CASSLRRQGLSQSTNEKLFF